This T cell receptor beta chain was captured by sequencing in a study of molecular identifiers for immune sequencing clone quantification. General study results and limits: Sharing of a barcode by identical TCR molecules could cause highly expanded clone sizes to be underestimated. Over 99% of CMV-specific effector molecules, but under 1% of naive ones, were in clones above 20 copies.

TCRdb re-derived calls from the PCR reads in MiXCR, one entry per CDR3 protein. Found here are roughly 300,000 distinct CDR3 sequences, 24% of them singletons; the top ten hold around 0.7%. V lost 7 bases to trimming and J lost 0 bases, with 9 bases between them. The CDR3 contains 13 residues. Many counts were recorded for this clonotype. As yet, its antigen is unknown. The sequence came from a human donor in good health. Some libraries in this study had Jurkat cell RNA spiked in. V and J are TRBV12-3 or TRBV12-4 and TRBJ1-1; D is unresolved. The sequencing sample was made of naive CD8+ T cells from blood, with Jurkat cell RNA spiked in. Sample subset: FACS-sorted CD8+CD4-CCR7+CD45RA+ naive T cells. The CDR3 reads CASKGRLNTEAFF. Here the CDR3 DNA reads TGTGCCAGCAAAGGCAGGCTGAACACTGAAGCTTTCTTT.